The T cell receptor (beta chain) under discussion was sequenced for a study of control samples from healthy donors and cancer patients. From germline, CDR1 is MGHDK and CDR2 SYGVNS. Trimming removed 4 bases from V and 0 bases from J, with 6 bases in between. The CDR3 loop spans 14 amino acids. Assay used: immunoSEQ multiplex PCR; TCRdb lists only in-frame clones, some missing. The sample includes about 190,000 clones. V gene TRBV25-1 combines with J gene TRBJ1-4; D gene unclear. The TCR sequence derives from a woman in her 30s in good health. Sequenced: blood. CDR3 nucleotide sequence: TGTGCCAGCAGTGGGACTGCAACTAATGAAAAACTGTTTTTT. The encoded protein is CASSGTATNEKLFF. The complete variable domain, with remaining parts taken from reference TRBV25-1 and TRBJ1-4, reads EADIYQTPRYLVIGTGKKITLECSQTMGHDKMYWYQQDPGMELHLIHYSYGVNSTEKGDLSSESTVSRIRTEHFPLTLESARPSHTSQYLCASSGTATNEKLFFGSGTQLSVL.